This T cell receptor beta chain was obtained from a study of T cell repertoires in cytomegalovirus infection. Study information: Public TCR beta signatures indicated both CMV infection and matching HLA type.

The V end was cut by 2 bases, the J end by 10 bases, with 9 bases between. Germline CDR1 and CDR2: SGHDN and FVKESK. The CDR3 length is 11 residues. MiXCR, run by TCRdb on the reads, gives a single entry per CDR3 protein. The sample yields around 440,000 distinct CDR3 sequences, around 11% seen once. V gene TRBV14 combines with J gene TRBJ2-7; D gene unclear. The sample taken for sequencing was PBMCs. The sequence derives from a human donor in good health (CMV status not recorded). Some clones in this sample may be carry-over from other donors' samples. DNA of the CDR3: TGTGCCAGCAGCCAATCGGGCTTACAGTACTTC. It codes for CASSQSGLQYF. The full variable domain, completed using reference TRBV14 and TRBJ2-7, is EAGVTQFPSHSVIEKGQTVTLRCDPISGHDNLYWYRRVMGKEIKFLLHFVKESKQDESGMPNNRFLAERTGGTYSTLKVQPAELEDSGVYFCASSQSGLQYFGPGTRLTVT.